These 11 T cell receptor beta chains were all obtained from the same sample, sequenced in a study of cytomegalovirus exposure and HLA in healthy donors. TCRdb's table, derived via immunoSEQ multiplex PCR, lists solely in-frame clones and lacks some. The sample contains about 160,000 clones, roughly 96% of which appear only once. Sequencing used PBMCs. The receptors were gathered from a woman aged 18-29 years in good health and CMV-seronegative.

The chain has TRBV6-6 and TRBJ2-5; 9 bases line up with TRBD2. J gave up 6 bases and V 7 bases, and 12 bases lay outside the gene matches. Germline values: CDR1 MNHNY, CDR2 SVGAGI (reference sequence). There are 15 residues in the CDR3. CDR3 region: CASIGERGVPKTQYF. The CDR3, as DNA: TGTGCCAGCATTGGGGAGCGGGGGGTGCCAAAGACCCAGTACTTC.

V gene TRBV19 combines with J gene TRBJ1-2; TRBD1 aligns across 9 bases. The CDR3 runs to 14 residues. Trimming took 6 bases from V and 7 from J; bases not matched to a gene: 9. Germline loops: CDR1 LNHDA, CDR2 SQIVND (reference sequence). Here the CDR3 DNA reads TGTGCCAGTAGAATACCGGGACAGGGCTCTGGCTACACCTTC. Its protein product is CASRIPGQGSGYTF.

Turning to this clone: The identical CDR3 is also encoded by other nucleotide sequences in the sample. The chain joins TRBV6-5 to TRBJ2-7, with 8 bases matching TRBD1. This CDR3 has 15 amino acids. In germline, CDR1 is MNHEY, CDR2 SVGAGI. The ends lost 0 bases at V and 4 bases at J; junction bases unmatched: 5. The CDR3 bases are TGTGCCAGCAGTTACTCGTCAGGGGGCTCATACGAGCAGTACTTC. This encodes CASSYSSGGSYEQYF.

CDR3 amino acids: CASSAGGNTEAFF. The CDR3 DNA reads TGTGCCAGCAGTGCCGGGGGGAACACTGAAGCTTTCTTT. The chain links TRBV9 to TRBJ1-1, with D possibly being TRBD1 (5 bases). With 5 bases removed from V and 1 base from J, the gap between germline ends came to 9 bases. CDR1 is SGDLS and CDR2 is YYNGEE in the germline V gene. The CDR3 consists of 13 residues.

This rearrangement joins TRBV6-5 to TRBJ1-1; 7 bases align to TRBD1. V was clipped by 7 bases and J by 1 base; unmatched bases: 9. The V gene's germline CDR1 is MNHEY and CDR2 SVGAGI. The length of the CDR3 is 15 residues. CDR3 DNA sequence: TGTGCCAGCACTAAGCAGGGGGTCGCGAACACTGAAGCTTTCTTT. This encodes CASTKQGVANTEAFF.

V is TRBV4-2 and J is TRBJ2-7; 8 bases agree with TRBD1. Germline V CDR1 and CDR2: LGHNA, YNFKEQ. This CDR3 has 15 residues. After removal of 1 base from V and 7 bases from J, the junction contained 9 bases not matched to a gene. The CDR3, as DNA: TGTGCCAGCAGCCAAGTGGGCCAGGGGGCGCATGAGCAGTACTTC. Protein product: CASSQVGQGAHEQYF.

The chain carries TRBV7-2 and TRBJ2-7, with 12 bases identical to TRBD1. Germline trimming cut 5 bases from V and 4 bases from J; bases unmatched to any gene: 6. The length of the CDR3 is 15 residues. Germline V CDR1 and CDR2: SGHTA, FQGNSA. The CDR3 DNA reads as TGTGCCAGCAGCGGGGGGGGACAGGGGGCTTACGAGCAGTACTTC. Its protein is CASSGGGQGAYEQYF. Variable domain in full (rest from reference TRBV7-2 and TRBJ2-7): GAGVSQSPSNKVTEKGKDVELRCDPISGHTALYWYRQSLGQGLEFLIYFQGNSAPDKSGLPSDRFSAERTGGSVSTLTIQRTQQEDSAVYLCASSGGGQGAYEQYFGPGTRLTVT.

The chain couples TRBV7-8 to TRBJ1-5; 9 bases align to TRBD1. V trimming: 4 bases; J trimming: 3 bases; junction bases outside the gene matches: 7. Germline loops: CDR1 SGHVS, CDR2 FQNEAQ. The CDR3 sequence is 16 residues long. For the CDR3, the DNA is TGTGCCAGCAGCTCTGGGGGACAGGGCTCCAATCAGCCCCAGCATTTT. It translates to CASSSGGQGSNQPQHF.

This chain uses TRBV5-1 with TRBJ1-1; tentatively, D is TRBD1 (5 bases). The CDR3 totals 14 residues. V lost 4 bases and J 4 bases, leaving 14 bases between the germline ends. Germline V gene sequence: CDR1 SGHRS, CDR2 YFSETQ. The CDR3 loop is CASSLGLLPTEAFF. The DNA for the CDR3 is TGCGCCAGCAGCCTGGGACTGTTGCCCACTGAAGCTTTCTTT.

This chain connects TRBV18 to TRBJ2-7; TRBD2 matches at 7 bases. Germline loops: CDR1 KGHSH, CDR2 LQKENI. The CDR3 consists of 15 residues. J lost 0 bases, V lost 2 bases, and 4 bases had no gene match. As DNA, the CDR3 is TGTGCCAGCTCACCAAACACGGGGGGCTCCTACGAGCAGTACTTC. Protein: CASSPNTGGSYEQYF.

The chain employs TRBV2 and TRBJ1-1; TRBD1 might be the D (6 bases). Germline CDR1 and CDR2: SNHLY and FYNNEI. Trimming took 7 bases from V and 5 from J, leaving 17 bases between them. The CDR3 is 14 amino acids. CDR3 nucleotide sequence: TGTGCCAGCACGAAACAGGGTGTTGGGACTGAAGCTTTCTTT. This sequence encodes CASTKQGVGTEAFF.